The clone carrying this TCR beta chain was observed a few times. What it recognizes is unknown. Per germline, CDR1 GTSNPN and CDR2 SVGIG (reference sequence). CDR3 length equals 13 residues. Trimming shortened V by 2 bases and J by 7 bases, and 12 bases separated the two germline ends. Per the original data handling: After removing out-of-frame reads, around 2,100,000 distinct TCRbeta sequences remained. Measured with immunoSEQ multiplex PCR; TCRdb has only the in-frame clones, and not every one. V, J and clone size are taken as reported in that table, and D and trimming were inferred from the DNA itself. The data contain 40,000 to 50,000 clones, approximately 78% of them singletons. Single viable CD3+CD4+CD8-CD45RO+ cells were sorted as the memory CD4+ T cells. These data belong to a study of memory CD4+ T cells and cytomegalovirus serostatus. Study background: Donors were healthy Belgian adults, 10 or so CMV seropositive and fewer than 30 seronegative.

Regarding the study as a whole: Of under 200 reported CMV TCRbeta sequences, 60 to 85 were found in memory CD4+ repertoires.

V gene TRBV30 combines with J gene TRBJ1-5; D not certain. The source material was memory CD4+ T cells from blood. The TCR comes from an adult in good health and CMV-seronegative. CDR3 in DNA: TGTGCCTGGAGTTTGACCGGAGGGCAGCCCCAGCATTTT. The encoded protein is CAWSLTGGQPQHF.